The present TCR beta chain was sequenced within a study of cytomegalovirus exposure and HLA in healthy donors. The CDR3 has 16 residues. The J segment lost 4 bases and the V segment lost 2 bases, leaving 3 bases of the junction unmatched. Germline V gives CDR1 SGHVS, CDR2 FQNEAQ. The PCR used 60 Vbeta and 13 Jbeta primers. Data came from immunoSEQ multiplex PCR; TCRdb stores just in-frame clones and leaves some out. The table lists approximately 150,000 clones, roughly 80% of them singletons. The source material was PBMCs. This sequence was found in a female donor in good health and CMV-seronegative. V and J are TRBV7-8 and TRBJ2-1, with TRBD2 matching 12 bases. This CDR3 is CASSLSLAGGYNEQFF. CDR3 DNA: TGTGCCAGCAGCTTATCGCTAGCGGGAGGGTACAATGAGCAGTTCTTC.